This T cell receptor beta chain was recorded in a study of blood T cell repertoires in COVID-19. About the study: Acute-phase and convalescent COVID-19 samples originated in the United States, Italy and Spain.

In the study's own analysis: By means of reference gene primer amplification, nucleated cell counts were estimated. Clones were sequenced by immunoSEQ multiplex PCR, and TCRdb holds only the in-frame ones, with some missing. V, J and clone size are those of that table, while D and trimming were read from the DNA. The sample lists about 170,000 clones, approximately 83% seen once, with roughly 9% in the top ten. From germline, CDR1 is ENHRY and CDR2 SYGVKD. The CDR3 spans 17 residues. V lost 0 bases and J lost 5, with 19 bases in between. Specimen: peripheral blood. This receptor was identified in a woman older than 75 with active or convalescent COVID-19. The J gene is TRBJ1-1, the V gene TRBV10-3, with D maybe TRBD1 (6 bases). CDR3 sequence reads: CAISESGGGGMGTEAFF. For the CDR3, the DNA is TGTGCCATCAGTGAGTCTGGAGGTGGGGGCATGGGGACTGAAGCTTTCTTT.